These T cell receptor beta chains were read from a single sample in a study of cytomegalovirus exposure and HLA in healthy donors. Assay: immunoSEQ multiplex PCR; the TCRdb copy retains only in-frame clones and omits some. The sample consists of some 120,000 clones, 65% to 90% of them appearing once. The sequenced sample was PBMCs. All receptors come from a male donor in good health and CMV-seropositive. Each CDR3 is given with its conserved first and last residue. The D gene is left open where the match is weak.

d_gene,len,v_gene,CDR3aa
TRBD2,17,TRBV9,CASSVAWGGLLTDTQYF
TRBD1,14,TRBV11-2,CASSSTGGSTEAFF
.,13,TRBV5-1,CASSADWNQPQHF
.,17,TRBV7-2,CASSLVAGPSSYNEQFF
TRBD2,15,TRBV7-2,CASRAGVGRTDTQYF
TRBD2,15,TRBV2,CASSIQPAGVGEQYF
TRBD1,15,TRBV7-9,CASSVRQGLTGELLF
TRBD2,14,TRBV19,CASSAGTSGKTQYF
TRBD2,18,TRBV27,CASSFFYVTSGRTYEQYF
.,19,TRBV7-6,CASSPTIELATHSTDTQYF
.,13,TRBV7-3,CASSSSVIHEQYF
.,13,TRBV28,CATTRGGYNEQFF
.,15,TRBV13,CASLWRAGPTGELFF
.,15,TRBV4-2,CASSQEEGRAQEQYF
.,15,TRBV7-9,CASTLAMGFSYEQYF
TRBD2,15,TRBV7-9,CASIAEGVAGGTQYF
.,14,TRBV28,CASSLSGREETQYF
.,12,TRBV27,CASSDYSYEQYF
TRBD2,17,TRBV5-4,CASSSGGLAGVQDTQYF
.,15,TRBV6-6,CASSPWATSSYEQYF
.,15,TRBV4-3,CASSQESREGEKLFF
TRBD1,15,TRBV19,CASNYRGRGTGELFF
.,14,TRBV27,CASRTVHLNTEAFF
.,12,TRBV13,CASSSYGNTIYF
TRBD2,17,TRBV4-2,CASSQDLGEGLGNEQFF
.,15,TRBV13,CASSFGVRWDTEVFF
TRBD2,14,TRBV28,CASSPLAGDYEQYF
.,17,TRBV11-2,CASSLGGETLNTGELFF
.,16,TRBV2,CASTLDGSSYNSPLHF
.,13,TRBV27,CASSPDRRYEQYF
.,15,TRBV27,CASSFGQGHSYEQYF
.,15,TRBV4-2,CASSQDNSGHQPQHF
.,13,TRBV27,CASSLYPRYEQYF
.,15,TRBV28,CASSSGGPSSYEQYF
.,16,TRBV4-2,CASSQDRGEANEKLFF
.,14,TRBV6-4,CASSPDRDFGELFF
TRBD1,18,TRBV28,CASSSHRDRALSNQPQHF
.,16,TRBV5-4,CASSWPGGPPYNEQFF
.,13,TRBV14,CASSRTASYEQYF
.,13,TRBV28,CASSFAGAGPQHF
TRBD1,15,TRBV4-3,CASSQGRGPAYEQYF
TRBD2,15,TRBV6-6,CASSYSSGRGETQYF
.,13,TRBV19,CASSGARLQPQHF
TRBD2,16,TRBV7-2,CASSSTGASGTDTQYF
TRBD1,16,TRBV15,CATSRDLGQVVETQYF
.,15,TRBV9,CASSPRGDNTDTQYF
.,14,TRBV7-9,CASSLDGGGAEAFF
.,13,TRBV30,CAWRSGVATEAFF
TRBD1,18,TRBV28,CASSFGTGGSYKKETQYF
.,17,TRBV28,CASSLRQGKWTNEKLFF